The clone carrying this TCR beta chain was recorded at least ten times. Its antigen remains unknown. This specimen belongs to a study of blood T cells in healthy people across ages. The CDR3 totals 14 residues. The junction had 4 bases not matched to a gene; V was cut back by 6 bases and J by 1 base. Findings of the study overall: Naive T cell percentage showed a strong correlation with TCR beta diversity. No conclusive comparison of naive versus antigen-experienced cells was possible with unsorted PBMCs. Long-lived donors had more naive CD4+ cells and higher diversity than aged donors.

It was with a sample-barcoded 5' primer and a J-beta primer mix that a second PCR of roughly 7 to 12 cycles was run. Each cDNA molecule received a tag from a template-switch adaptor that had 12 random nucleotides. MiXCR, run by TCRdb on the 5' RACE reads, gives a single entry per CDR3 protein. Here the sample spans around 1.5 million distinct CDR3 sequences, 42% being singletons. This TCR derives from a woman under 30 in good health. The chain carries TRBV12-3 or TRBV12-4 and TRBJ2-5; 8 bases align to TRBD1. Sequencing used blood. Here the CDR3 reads CASSPGQVQETQYF. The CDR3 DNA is TGTGCCAGCAGCCCGGGACAGGTCCAAGAGACCCAGTACTTC.